One and the same sample provided the 13 T cell receptor beta chains below, sequenced in a study of tumor-infiltrating lymphocytes in primary liver carcinoma. cDNA specific to TCR beta was made from 450 to 650 ng of total RNA, with a constant-region primer employed for priming. TCR beta libraries came from three nested multiplex PCR rounds using slightly modified ARM-PCR. A C-beta reverse primer was combined with TRBV1-TRBV30 forward primers in the first two PCR rounds, and each round had 9 to 10 cycles. TCRdb re-called the multiplex PCR reads with MiXCR, one entry per CDR3 protein. The sample yields about 180,000 distinct CDR3 sequences, roughly 60% seen once. Unsorted whole blood supplied the blood RNA, and germline DNA was isolated too. Input material: peripheral blood. These receptors all stem from a man aged 40-50 years with primary liver carcinoma and hepatitis B virus infection.

This sequence joins TRBV12-3 or TRBV12-4 and TRBJ1-2; D possibly corresponds to TRBD1 (6 bases). V was shortened by 8 bases and J by 4 bases, with 17 bases between the two germline ends. This CDR3 has 14 amino acids. The CDR3 sequence is CASAPGGSGYGYTF. The CDR3 DNA sequence: TGTGCCAGCGCCCCCGGGGGCTCGGGCTATGGCTACACCTTC.

The chain joins TRBV6-6 to TRBJ2-5, with D hard to call. The CDR3 runs to 12 residues. CDR1 MNHNY and CDR2 SVGAGI come from the germline V gene (reference sequence). The germline V and J ends were trimmed by 5 bases and 5 bases, with 9 bases remaining between them. The CDR3: CASSPEGETQYF. The CDR3 DNA reads TGTGCCAGCAGTCCTGAAGGGGAGACCCAGTACTTC.

This clonotype was found once. The chain has TRBV11-2 and TRBJ2-7; the D gene is possibly TRBD2 (5 bases). Germline loops: CDR1 SGHAT, CDR2 FQNNGV. This CDR3 is 13 amino acids long. The CDR3 sequence is CDSSEPAGLEQYF. The CDR3 DNA reads as TGTGATAGCAGCGAGCCGGCGGGCCTCGAGCAGTACTTC.

This clonotype was seen at least ten times. The chain employs TRBV11-3 and TRBJ2-1; TRBD1 matches at 7 bases. Trimming removed 5 bases from V and 7 bases from J; junction bases left unmatched: 14. Per germline, CDR1 SGHNT and CDR2 YENEEA. CDR3 length: 16 residues. CDR3 protein: CASSPRGPGQLNEQFF. Written as DNA, the CDR3 is TGTGCCAGCAGCCCAAGGGGGCCCGGACAGCTTAATGAGCAGTTCTTC.

Details on this clonotype: The junction does not match germline at one end; this may be a read error. The chain couples TRBV5-6 to TRBJ2-3; 12 bases line up with TRBD2. The CDR3 spans 17 residues. Germline CDR1 and CDR2: SGHDT and YYEEEE. CDR3 coding DNA: TGTGCCAACAGCTTGGCACTAGCGGGAGGCAGCACAGATACGCAGTATTTT. Translated, it gives CANSLALAGGSTDTQYF. Full variable domain (missing parts from reference TRBV5-6 and TRBJ2-3): DAGVTQSPTHLIKTRGQQVTLRCSPKSGHDTVSWYQQALGQGPQFIFQYYEEEERQRGNFPDRFSGHQFPNYSSELNVNALLLGDSALYLCANSLALAGGSTDTQYFGPGTRLTVL.

Details on this clonotype: The junction departs from germline at one end; a sequencing error may be responsible. The chain is built from TRBV4-1 and TRBJ2-3; TRBD2 is a possible D gene (5 bases). The germline CDR1 and CDR2 sequences are MGHRA and YSYEKL. This CDR3 has 15 residues. In nucleotides, the CDR3 is TGCGCCAGCAGCCAAAAGCCTAGCTGCACAGATAGGCAGTATTTT. It translates to CASSQKPSCTDRQYF.

Concerning this clonotype: Likely a read error: the CDR3 ends without its conserved phenylalanine or tryptophan. The rearrangement uses TRBV10-3 and TRBJ1-6, with D hard to call. This CDR3 has 12 residues. V lost 0 bases, J lost 8 bases, and 2 bases lay in between. Germline lookup yields CDR1 ENHRY and CDR2 SYGVKD. The CDR3 sequence: CAISESDSPLHS. The CDR3, as DNA: TGTGCCATCAGTGAGTCAGATTCACCCCTCCACTCT.

To note about this clonotype: One junction end disagrees with the germline gene, perhaps due to a read error. The genes are TRBV29-1 and TRBJ2-1; D remains ambiguous. Looked up from germline, CDR1 is SQVTM and CDR2 is ANQGSEA. The CDR3 extends over 14 amino acids. CDR3 sequence (DNA): TGCAGCGCCGTAGCTACCAAGTCCTACAATAAGCAGTTCTTC. Translating it yields CSAVATKSYNKQFF.

Details on this clonotype: A read error may explain this, as a much larger clone is one base away. The chain combines TRBV29-1 with TRBJ2-5; D is perhaps TRBD1 (5 bases). The CDR3 extends over 13 amino acids. Germline V lookup: CDR1 SQVTM, CDR2 ANQGSEA. Trimming stripped 7 bases from V and 4 bases from J, with 16 bases between. The chain's CDR3 is CSGYRIIGETQYF. The DNA for the CDR3 is TGCAGCGGATACAGGATTATCGGAGAGACCCAGTACTTC.

In the case of this clonotype: A read error may produce the germline difference seen at one junction end. V is TRBV4-2 and J is TRBJ1-6; D may be TRBD1 (6 bases). This CDR3 is 16 amino acids long. Per the germline V gene, CDR1 is LGHNA and CDR2 is YNFKEQ. Here the CDR3 reads CSSSQSLVGAYSPLHF. CDR3 bases: TGTTCCAGCAGCCAATCCCTAGTGGGGGCTTATTCACCCCTCCACTTT.

The V gene is TRBV30, the J gene TRBJ2-2, with 9 bases that match TRBD1. The junction had 10 bases not matched to a gene; V was cut back by 4 bases and J by 7 bases. Germline V gene lookup returns CDR1 GTSNPN and CDR2 SVGIG (reference sequence). The CDR3 is made up of 15 amino acids. The CDR3 DNA sequence: TGTGCCTGGAAGGACATACAGGGGGCAAGCGGGGAGCTGTTTTTT. This codes for CAWKDIQGASGELFF.

This clonotype was seen more than once but under ten times. The gene calls are TRBV12-3 or TRBV12-4 and TRBJ2-3, with 7 bases matching TRBD1. The CDR3 contains 14 residues. The V and J ends lost 8 bases and 0 bases, in that order; junction bases with no gene match: 5. In nucleotides, the CDR3 is TGTGCCAGCGGACGACAGGGAAGCACAGATACGCAGTATTTT. It encodes CASGRQGSTDTQYF.

A note on this clonotype: A much larger clonotype is one base distant, so this may be a read error. The chain is built from TRBV11-2 and TRBJ2-5; no clear D gene. CDR1 is SGHAT and CDR2 is FQNNGV in the germline V gene. CDR3 length: 13 residues. Here the CDR3 DNA reads TGTACCAGCAGCTTCGACTCCCAAGAGACCCAGTACTTC. Translating gives CTSSFDSQETQYF.